Shown below are 15 T cell receptor beta chains from a single sample sequenced in a study of T cells in women clearing cervical HPV infection. Produced via immunoSEQ multiplex PCR; TCRdb's table is partial and in-frame only. The table lists approximately 21,000 clones, with 2% to 3% in the top ten. Sequencing was carried out using blood buffy coat. These receptor sequences come from a woman aged 18 to 75 with a cervical HPV16 infection that either progressed to CIN3+ or cleared (not recorded which).

About this clone: Coverage ceases 3 residues before the CDR3 finishes, and the germline J gene fills in the end. J is TRBJ2-3 and V is TRBV6-2 or TRBV6-3; D may be TRBD2 (5 bases). The CDR3 length is 13 residues. Germline loops: CDR1 MNHEY, CDR2 SVGEGT. The sequenced CDR3 bases are TGTGCCAGCAGTCAACCTCCGAAACTAGCG. This encodes CASSQPPKLA. In full, the CDR3 reads CASSQPPKLAQYF.

A note on this clone: The read ends 3 residues before the CDR3 terminus; that terminus is restored from the germline J gene. The genes are TRBV7-3 and TRBJ1-2; D is uncertain. Germline assignment: CDR1 SGHTA and CDR2 FQGTGA. CDR3 length: 15 amino acids. CDR3 protein: CASSSSGRATDTYTF. The CDR3 DNA, read in part, is TGTGCCAGCAGCTCAAGCGGGAGGGCTACAGATACC.

In regard to this clone: Read coverage stops 3 residues before the CDR3 terminus; the germline J gene supplies the remainder. V and J are TRBV14 and TRBJ2-3, with 7 bases lining up with TRBD1. This CDR3 has 16 residues. Germline lookup yields CDR1 SGHDN and CDR2 FVKESK. This CDR3 reads CASSSTGTAYQETQYF. The part of the CDR3 DNA that was read is TGTGCCAGCAGCTCCACCGGGACAGCGTACCAAGAGACG.

Concerning this clone itself: The DNA ends 3 residues before the CDR3 does, and the rest of the CDR3 is filled in from the germline J gene. The V gene is TRBV7-3, the J gene TRBJ1-4; D is perhaps TRBD1 (6 bases). This CDR3 region has 16 residues. Germline V gene sequence: CDR1 SGHTA, CDR2 FQGTGA. The CDR3 loop is CASSLNSGTSNSPLFF. CDR3 bases read: TGTGCCAGCAGCCTGAATTCCGGGACAAGCAATTCACCA.

Details on this clone: The read falls 3 residues short of the CDR3 end, and the missing part is taken from the germline J gene. V and J are TRBV20-1 and TRBJ2-3; TRBD2 matches at 8 bases. CDR1 and CDR2 from the germline V gene are DFQATT and SNEGSKA (reference sequence). V dropped 0 bases and J dropped 2; count of bases not matched to a gene: 16. This CDR3 region has 19 residues. The CDR3 reads CSARDRLSGDGYTTDTQYF. The part of the CDR3 DNA that was read is TGCAGTGCTAGAGATCGCCTTAGCGGGGATGGGTACACCACAGATACG.

Concerning this clone itself: From the germline J gene comes the end of the CDR3, since the read stops 3 residues before it. This chain links TRBV20-1 with TRBJ2-2; TRBD1 matches at 7 bases. In germline, CDR1 is DFQATT, CDR2 SNEGSKA (reference sequence). The CDR3 length is 14 residues. Incomplete CDR3 DNA: TGCAGTGCTAGCTACAGGGGTATGGATTCACCG. It specifies CSASYRGMDSP. The whole CDR3 sequence is CSASYRGMDSPLFF.

Turning to this clone: The read falls 3 residues short of the CDR3 end, and the missing part is taken from the germline J gene. The gene calls are TRBV7-9 and TRBJ1-2; D remains ambiguous. This CDR3 contains 14 residues. Germline-derived CDR1 and CDR2 are SEHNR and FQNEAQ (reference sequence). The sequenced part of the CDR3 DNA is TGTGCCAGCAGCTTAGAGCTAGCGACCTACGAC. Amino acid sequence: CASSLELATYD. The entire CDR3 sequence reads CASSLELATYDYTF.

Note on this clone: The read terminates 3 residues ahead of where the CDR3 ends, so the germline J gene completes it. The chain joins TRBV2 to TRBJ1-1; 7 nucleotides agree with TRBD1. CDR3 length equals 16 residues. The germline V gene has CDR1 SNHLY and CDR2 FYNNEI. The J segment lost 5 bases and the V segment lost 4 bases, leaving 13 bases of the junction unmatched. The part of the CDR3 DNA that was read is TGTGCCAGCAGTGCCCGGAAAGGACAGGAGGTTACTGAA. It encodes CASSARKGQEVTE. The CDR3, in full, reads CASSARKGQEVTEAFF.

A word on this clone: The CDR3 is cut off 3 residues early in the read; its end comes from the germline J gene. The gene calls are TRBV7-8 and TRBJ2-1, with no clear D. Per the germline V gene, CDR1 is SGHVS and CDR2 is FQNEAQ. This CDR3 region has 14 residues. V lost 7 bases to trimming and J lost 3 bases, with 13 bases between them. The DNA read from the CDR3 is TGTGCCAGCATACTCGGTCCGATCTACAATGAG. Translated, it gives CASILGPIYNE. The complete CDR3 protein is CASILGPIYNEQFF.

About this clone itself: The missing CDR3 end, 3 residues past where the read stops, is filled in from the germline J gene. J is TRBJ2-3 and V is TRBV9; D is unclear. The CDR3 is 16 residues long. V was clipped by 1 base and J by 0 bases, with 12 bases between them. The V gene's germline CDR1 is SGDLS and CDR2 YYNGEE. CDR3 region: CASSVTSVPSTDTQYF. The sequenced CDR3 bases are TGTGCCAGCAGCGTAACGAGCGTTCCAAGCACAGATACG.

The CDR3 sequence: CASGLARLAGYTDTQYF. The part of the CDR3 DNA that was read is TGTGCTAGTGGTTTGGCCCGACTAGCGGGATACACAGATACG. The J gene is TRBJ2-3, the V gene TRBV12-5, with 11 bases lining up with TRBD2. The read falls 3 residues short of the CDR3 end, and the missing part is taken from the germline J gene. CDR1 and CDR2 (germline): LGHNT, FRNRAP. V lost 1 base, J lost 2 bases, and 5 bases stayed unmatched. CDR3 length equals 17 residues.

As for this clone: The read halts 3 residues ahead of the CDR3 end, with the missing end drawn from the germline J gene. The rearrangement uses TRBV19 and TRBJ2-1; 10 bases fit TRBD2. The CDR3 covers 16 residues. The germline CDR1 and CDR2 sequences are LNHDA and SQIVND (reference sequence). Germline trimming cut 5 bases from V and 9 bases from J; bases unmatched to any gene: 13. The covered CDR3 bases are TGTGCCAGTAGTGGGCTAGCGGGGGCCGCAGGGTTTGAG. It codes for CASSGLAGAAGFE. The whole CDR3 protein reads CASSGLAGAAGFEQFF.

For this clone: The read finishes 3 residues shy of the CDR3 end, and the germline J gene is used to complete it. This rearrangement joins TRBV20-1 to TRBJ2-5, with a weak D call TRBD2 (6 bases). Germline-derived CDR1 and CDR2 are DFQATT and SNEGSKA (reference sequence). Trimming left V 5 bases short and J 4 bases short, with 26 bases between. The CDR3 has 17 residues. CDR3 DNA (partial): TGCAGTGCTCCTGCGCGGACTAACGGGAGCATTAGAGAGACC. Translation: CSAPARTNGSIRET. The whole CDR3 sequence reads CSAPARTNGSIRETQYF.

In the case of this clone: The read ends 3 residues shy of where the CDR3 ends; the end is completed using the germline J gene. This chain connects TRBV19 to TRBJ1-5; possible D gene TRBD1, 5 bases. The CDR3 is 15 residues long. The V end lost 2 bases, the J end lost 5 bases, and 13 bases lay between the germline ends. Germline CDR1 is LNHDA and CDR2 is SQIVND (reference sequence). The DNA read from the CDR3 is TGTGCCAGTAGTATAAGGGCAGGGCAGGATCAGCCC. It translates to CASSIRAGQDQP. The whole CDR3 protein reads CASSIRAGQDQPQHF.

A note on this clone: With the read ending 3 residues before the CDR3 end, the germline J gene is used to fill in that end. The chain couples TRBV10-1 to TRBJ1-1; possible D gene TRBD1, 6 bases. The CDR3 loop spans 12 amino acids. Germline V gives CDR1 WNHNN, CDR2 SYGVQD (reference sequence). CDR3 bases read: TGCGCCAGCAGTGAGTCTACAGGGAAA. Its translation is CASSESTGK. The complete CDR3 protein is CASSESTGKAFF.